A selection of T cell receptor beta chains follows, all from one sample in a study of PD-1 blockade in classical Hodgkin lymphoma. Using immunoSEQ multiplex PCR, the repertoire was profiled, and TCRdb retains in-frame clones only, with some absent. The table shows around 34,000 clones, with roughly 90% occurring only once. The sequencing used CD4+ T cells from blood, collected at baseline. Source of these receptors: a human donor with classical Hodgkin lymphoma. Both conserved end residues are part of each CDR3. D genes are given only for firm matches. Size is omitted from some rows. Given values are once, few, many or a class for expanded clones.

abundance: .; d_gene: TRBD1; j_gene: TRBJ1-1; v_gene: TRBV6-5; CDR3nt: TGTGCCAGCAGTTACGTTGGGACAGGGGTGAGCACTGAAGCTTTCTTT; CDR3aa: CASSYVGTGVSTEAFF
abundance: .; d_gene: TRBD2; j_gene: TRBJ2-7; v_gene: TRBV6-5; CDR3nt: TGTGCCAGCAGTTACGGACTAGCGGGCCTATCCTACGAGCAGTACTTC; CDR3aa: CASSYGLAGLSYEQYF
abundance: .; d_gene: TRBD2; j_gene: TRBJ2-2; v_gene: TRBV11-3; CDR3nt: TGTGCCAGCAGCTTAGTCCTAGCGGGGAACACCGGGGAGCTGTTTTTT; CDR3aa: CASSLVLAGNTGELFF
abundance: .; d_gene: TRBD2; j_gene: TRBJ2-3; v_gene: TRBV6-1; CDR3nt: TGTGCCAGCAGTCGGGGACTACGCACAGATACGCAGTATTTT; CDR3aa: CASSRGLRTDTQYF
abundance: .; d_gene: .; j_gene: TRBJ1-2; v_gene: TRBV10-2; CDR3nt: TGCGCCAGCAGTGAGTCGGACGGCTATGGCTACACCTTC; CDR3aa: CASSESDGYGYTF
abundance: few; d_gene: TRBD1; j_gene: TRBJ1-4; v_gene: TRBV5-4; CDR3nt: TGTGCCAGCAACCGGGACAGGGGAGAAAAACTGTTTTTT; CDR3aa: CASNRDRGEKLFF
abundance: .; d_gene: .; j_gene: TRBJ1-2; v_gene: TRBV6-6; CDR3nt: TGTGCCAGCAGTTCCGCGGGCGGCTATGGCTACACCTTC; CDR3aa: CASSSAGGYGYTF
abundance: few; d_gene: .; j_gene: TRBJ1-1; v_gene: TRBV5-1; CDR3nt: TGCGCCAGCAGCTTGGGAGTCTCTAGATTGAACACTGAAGCTTTCTTT; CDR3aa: CASSLGVSRLNTEAFF
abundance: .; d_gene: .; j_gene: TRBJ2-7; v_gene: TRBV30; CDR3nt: TGTGCCTGGAGTGTAGCGGCAGCAGGAACCTACGAGCAGTACTTC; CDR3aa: CAWSVAAAGTYEQYF
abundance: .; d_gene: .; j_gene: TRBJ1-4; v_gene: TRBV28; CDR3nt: TGTGCCAGCAGTCCACAAACGGGGTATAATGAAAAACTGTTTTTT; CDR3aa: CASSPQTGYNEKLFF
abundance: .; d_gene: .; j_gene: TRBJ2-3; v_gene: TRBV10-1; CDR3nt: TGCGCCAGCAGTGAGACTGGTGATCTTCGGGCGGATACGCAGTATTTT; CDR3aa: CASSETGDLRADTQYF
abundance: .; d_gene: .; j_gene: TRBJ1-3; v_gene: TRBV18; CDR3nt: TGTGCCAGCTCACCAGTGACCTCCAAAGACATCTCTGGAAACACCATATATTTT; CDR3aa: CASSPVTSKDISGNTIYF
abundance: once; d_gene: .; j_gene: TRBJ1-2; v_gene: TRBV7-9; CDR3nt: TGTGCCAGCAGCTTAGATAACAGGCCGTGGGGCAGGGGCTACACCTTC; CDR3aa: CASSLDNRPWGRGYTF
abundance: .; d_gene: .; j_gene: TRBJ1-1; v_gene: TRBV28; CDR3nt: TGTGCCACATACACAGGGAACCCCGACACTGAAGCTTTCTTT; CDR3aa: CATYTGNPDTEAFF
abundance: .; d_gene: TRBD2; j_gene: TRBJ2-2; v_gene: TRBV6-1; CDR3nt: TGTGCCAGTGACTGGACTAGCGGGAGTTCCGGGGAGCTGTTTTTT; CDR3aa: CASDWTSGSSGELFF
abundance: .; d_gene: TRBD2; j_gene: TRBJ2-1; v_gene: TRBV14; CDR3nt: TGTGCCAGCAGCCAAGGACTAGCGGGAGTCAATGAGCAGTTCTTC; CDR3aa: CASSQGLAGVNEQFF
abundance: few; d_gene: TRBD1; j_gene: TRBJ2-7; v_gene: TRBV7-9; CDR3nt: TGTGCCAGCAGCCAGCAGCGGACAGGTTGGGGGTCGGAGCAGTACTTC; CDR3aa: CASSQQRTGWGSEQYF
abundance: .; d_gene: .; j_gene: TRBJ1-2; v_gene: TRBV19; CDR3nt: TGTGCCAGTAGTAGGTGGGATAACTATGGCTACACCTTC; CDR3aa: CASSRWDNYGYTF
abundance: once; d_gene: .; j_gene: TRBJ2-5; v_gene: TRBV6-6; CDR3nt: TGTGCCAGCAGTTACTCCGGGGTAGAGACCCAGTACTTC; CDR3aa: CASSYSGVETQYF
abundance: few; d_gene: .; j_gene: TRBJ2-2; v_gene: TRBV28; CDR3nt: TGTGCCAGCACCAACACCGGGGAGCTGTTTTTT; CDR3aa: CASTNTGELFF
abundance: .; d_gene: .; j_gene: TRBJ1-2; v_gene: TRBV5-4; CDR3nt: TGTGCCAGCAGCTTAAGACTCGATAACTATGGCTACACCTTC; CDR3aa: CASSLRLDNYGYTF
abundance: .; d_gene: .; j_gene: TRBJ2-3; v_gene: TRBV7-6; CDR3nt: TGTGCCAGCCAGGGCAGGACCGTCACAGATACGCAGTATTTT; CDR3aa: CASQGRTVTDTQYF
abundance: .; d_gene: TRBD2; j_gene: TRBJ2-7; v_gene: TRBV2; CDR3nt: TGTGCCAGCAGTCTGAGACTAGCAAGTGAGCAGTACTTC; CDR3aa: CASSLRLASEQYF
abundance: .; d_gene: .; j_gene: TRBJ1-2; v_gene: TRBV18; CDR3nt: TGTGCCAGCTCACACACCCAACAGGGAAGGGACTATGGCTACACCTTC; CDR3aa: CASSHTQQGRDYGYTF
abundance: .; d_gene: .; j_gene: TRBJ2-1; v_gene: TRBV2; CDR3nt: TGTGCCAGCAGCCTCTTACTTTTCAGGGATGAGCAGTTCTTC; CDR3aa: CASSLLLFRDEQFF
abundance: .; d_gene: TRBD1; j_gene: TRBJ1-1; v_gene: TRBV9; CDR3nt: TGTGCCAGCAGCGTAGGAGGGACAGGGGGCGATGAAGCTTTCTTT; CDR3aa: CASSVGGTGGDEAFF